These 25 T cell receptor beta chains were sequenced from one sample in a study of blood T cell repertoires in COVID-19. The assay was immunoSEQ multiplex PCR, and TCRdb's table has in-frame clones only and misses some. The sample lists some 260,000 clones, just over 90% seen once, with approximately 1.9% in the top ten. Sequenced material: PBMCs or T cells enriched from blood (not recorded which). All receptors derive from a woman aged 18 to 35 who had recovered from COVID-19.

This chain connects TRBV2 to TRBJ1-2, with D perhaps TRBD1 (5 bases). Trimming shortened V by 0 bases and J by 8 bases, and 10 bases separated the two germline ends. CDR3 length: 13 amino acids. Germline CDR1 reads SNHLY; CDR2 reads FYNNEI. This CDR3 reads CASSEAGVVGYTF. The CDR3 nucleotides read TGTGCCAGCAGTGAAGCAGGGGTCGTCGGCTACACCTTC.

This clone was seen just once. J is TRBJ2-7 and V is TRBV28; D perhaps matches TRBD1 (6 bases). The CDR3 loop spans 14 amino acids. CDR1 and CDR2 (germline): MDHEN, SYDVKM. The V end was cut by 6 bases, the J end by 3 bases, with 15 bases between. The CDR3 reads CASSPPTGNYEQYF. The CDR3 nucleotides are TGTGCCAGCAGCCCCCCGACAGGAAACTACGAGCAGTACTTC.

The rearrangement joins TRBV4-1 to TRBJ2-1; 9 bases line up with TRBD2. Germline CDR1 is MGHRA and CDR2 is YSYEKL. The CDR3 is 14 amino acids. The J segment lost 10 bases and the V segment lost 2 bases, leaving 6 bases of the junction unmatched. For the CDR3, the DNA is TGCGCCAGCAGCCAACCGGGACTAGCAGGCGAGCAGTTCTTC. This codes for CASSQPGLAGEQFF.

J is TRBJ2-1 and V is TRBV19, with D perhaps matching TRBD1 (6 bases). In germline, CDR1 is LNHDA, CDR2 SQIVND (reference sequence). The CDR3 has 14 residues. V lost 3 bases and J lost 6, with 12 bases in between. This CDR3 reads CASSMHRDPNEQFF. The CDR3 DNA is TGTGCCAGTAGTATGCACAGGGACCCCAATGAGCAGTTCTTC.

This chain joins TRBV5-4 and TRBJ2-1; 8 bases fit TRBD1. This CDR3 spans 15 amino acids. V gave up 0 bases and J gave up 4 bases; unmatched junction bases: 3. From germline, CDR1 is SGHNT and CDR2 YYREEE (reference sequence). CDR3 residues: CASSLDQGAYNEQFF. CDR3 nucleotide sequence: TGTGCCAGCAGCTTGGACCAGGGGGCTTACAATGAGCAGTTCTTC.

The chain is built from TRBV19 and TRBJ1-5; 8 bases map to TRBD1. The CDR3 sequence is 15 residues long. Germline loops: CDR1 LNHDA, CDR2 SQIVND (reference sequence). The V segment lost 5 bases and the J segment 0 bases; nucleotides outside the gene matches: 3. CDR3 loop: CASSLTGDSNQPQHF. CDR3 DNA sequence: TGTGCCAGTAGTCTGACAGGGGATAGCAATCAGCCCCAGCATTTT. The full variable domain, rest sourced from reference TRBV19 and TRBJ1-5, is DGGITQSPKYLFRKEGQNVTLSCEQNLNHDAMYWYRQDPGQGLRLIYYSQIVNDFQKGDIAEGYSVSREKKESFPLTVTSAQKNPTAFYLCASSLTGDSNQPQHFGDGTRLSIL.

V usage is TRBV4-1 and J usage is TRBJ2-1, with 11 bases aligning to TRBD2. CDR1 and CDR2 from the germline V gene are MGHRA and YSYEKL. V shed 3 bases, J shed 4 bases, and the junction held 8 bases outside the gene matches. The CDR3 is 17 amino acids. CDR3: CASSHYSTSGKYNEQFF. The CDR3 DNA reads TGCGCCAGCAGCCACTATTCGACTAGCGGGAAATACAATGAGCAGTTCTTC.

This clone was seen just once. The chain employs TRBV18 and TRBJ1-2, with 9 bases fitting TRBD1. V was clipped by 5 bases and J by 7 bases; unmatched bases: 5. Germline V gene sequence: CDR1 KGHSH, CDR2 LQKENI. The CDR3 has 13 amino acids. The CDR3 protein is CASSADRGGGYTF. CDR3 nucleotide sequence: TGTGCCAGCTCAGCGGACAGGGGAGGTGGCTACACCTTC.

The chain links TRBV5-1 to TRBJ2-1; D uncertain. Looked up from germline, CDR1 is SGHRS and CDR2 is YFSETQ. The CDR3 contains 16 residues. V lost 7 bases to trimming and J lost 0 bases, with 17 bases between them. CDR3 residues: CASYAVPQSSYNEQFF. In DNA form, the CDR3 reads TGCGCCAGCTACGCAGTTCCACAGAGCTCCTACAATGAGCAGTTCTTC.

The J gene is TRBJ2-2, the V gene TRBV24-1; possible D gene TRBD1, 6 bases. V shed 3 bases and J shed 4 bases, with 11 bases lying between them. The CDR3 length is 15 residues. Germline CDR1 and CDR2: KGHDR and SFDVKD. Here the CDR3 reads CATSDQGRGTGELFF. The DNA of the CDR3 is TGTGCCACCAGTGATCAGGGGCGAGGCACCGGGGAGCTGTTTTTT.

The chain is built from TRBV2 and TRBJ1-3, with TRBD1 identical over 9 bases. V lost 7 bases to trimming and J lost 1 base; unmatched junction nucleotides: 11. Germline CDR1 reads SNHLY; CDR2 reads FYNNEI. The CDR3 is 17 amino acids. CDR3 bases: TGTGCCAGCAATCGGGACAGGGTTTATTCATCTGGAAACACCATATATTTT. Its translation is CASNRDRVYSSGNTIYF.

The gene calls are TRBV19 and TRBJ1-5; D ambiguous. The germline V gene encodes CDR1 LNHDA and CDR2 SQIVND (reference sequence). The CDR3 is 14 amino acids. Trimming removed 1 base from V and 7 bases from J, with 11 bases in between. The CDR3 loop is CASSIGPTGQPQHF. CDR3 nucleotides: TGTGCCAGTAGTATAGGACCTACGGGGCAGCCCCAGCATTTT.

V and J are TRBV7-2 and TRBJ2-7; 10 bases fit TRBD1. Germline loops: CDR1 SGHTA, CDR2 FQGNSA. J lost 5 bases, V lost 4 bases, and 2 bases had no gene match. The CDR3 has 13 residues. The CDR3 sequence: CASSSGTGDEQYF. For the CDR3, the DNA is TGTGCCAGCAGCTCCGGGACAGGGGACGAGCAGTACTTC.

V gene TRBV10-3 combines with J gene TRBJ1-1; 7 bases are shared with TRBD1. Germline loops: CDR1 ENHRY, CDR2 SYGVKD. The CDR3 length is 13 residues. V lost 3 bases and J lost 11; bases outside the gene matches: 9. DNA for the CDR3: TGTGCCATCAGTGAACGACAGGGTAGTCGGGCTTTCTTT. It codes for CAISERQGSRAFF.

CDR3 amino acids: CASGTGSHEQYF. The CDR3 DNA sequence: TGTGCCAGTGGGACAGGGTCCCACGAGCAGTACTTC. The V and J genes are TRBV2 and TRBJ2-7; TRBD1 aligns across 9 bases. Germline CDR1 is SNHLY and CDR2 is FYNNEI. This CDR3 is built from 12 residues. The junction had 5 bases not matched to a gene; V was cut back by 9 bases and J by 5 bases.

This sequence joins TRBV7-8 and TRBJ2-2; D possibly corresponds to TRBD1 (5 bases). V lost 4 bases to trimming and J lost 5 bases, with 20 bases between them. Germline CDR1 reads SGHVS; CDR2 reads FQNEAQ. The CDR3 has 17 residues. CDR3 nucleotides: TGTGCCAGCAGCTCATTAGGCAGGGCTCTCGGGACCGGGGAGCTGTTTTTT. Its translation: CASSSLGRALGTGELFF.

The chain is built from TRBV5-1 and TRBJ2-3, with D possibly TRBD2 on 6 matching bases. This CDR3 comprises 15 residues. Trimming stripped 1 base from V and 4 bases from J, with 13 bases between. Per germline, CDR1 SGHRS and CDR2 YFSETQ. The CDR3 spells CASSLPTSLADTQYF. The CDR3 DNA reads TGCGCCAGCAGCTTGCCCACTAGCCTCGCAGATACGCAGTATTTT.

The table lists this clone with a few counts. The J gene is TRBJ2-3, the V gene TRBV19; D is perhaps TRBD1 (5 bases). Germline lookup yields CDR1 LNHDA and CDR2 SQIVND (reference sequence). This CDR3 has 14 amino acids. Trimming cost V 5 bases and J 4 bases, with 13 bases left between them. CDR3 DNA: TGTGCCAGTAGTCCGCTGACAGATGCAGATACGCAGTATTTT. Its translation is CASSPLTDADTQYF.

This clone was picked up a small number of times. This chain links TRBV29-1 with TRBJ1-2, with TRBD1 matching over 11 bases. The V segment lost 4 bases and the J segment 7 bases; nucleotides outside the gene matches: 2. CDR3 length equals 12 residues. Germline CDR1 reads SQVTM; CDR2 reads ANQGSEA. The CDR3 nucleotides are TGCAGCGTTGCGGACAGGGGGCTTGGCTACACCTTC. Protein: CSVADRGLGYTF.

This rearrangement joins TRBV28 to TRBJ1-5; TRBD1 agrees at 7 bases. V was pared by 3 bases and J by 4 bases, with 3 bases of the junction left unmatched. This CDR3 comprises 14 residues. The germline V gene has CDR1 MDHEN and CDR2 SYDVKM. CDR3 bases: TGTGCCAGCAGTTTGGGGGACAGAAATCAGCCCCAGCATTTT. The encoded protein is CASSLGDRNQPQHF.

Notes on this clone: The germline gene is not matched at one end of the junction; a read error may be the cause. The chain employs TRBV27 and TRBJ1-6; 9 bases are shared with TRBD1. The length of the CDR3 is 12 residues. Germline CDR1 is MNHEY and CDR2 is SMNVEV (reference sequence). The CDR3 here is CASGSRTGEKFF. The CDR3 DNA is TGTGCCAGCGGATCCCGGACAGGGGAGAAATTCTTT.

This CDR3 reads CASSLTGSGNTIYF. CDR3 coding DNA: TGTGCCAGCAGCTTGACAGGGTCTGGAAACACCATATATTTT. V and J are TRBV5-6 and TRBJ1-3, with a weak D call TRBD1 (6 bases). CDR3 size: 14 residues. Per germline, CDR1 SGHDT and CDR2 YYEEEE. V lost 1 base and J 1 base, leaving 6 bases between the germline ends. Complete variable domain (other parts from reference TRBV5-6 and TRBJ1-3): DAGVTQSPTHLIKTRGQQVTLRCSPKSGHDTVSWYQQALGQGPQFIFQYYEEEERQRGNFPDRFSGHQFPNYSSELNVNALLLGDSALYLCASSLTGSGNTIYFGEGSWLTVV.

The CDR3 reads CASSIPRQGDGYTF. In nucleotides, the CDR3 is TGTGCCAGTAGTATCCCCCGACAGGGGGATGGCTACACCTTC. The J gene is TRBJ1-2, the V gene TRBV19, with 9 bases aligning to TRBD1. Looked up from germline, CDR1 is LNHDA and CDR2 is SQIVND (reference sequence). The CDR3 consists of 14 residues. J was trimmed by 6 bases and V by 3 bases; bases with no gene match: 5.

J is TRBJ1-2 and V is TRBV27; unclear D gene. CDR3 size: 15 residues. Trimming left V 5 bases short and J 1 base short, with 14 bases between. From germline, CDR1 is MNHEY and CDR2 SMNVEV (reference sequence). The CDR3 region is CASSISPGFNYGYTF. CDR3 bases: TGTGCCAGCAGTATCTCTCCGGGTTTTAACTATGGCTACACCTTC.

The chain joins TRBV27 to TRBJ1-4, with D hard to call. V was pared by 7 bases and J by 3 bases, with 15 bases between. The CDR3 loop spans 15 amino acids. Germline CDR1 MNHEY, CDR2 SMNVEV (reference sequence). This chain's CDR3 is CASKMRAGANEKLFF. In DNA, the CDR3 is TGTGCCAGCAAAATGAGGGCTGGGGCTAATGAAAAACTGTTTTTT.